Described below is a single TCR beta chain sequence and its context. The CDR3 end lies 3 residues beyond the end of the read and is filled in from the germline J gene. The data were obtained in a study of T cells in women clearing cervical HPV infection. Study summary: Controls gave blood once infection was undetectable; cases at lesion identification.

With 6 bases clipped from V and 0 bases from J, the junction kept 7 bases outside the gene matches. This CDR3 has 15 residues. MY09/MY11 PCR detected cervical HPV DNA; dot-blot assigned genotypes. Measured with immunoSEQ multiplex PCR; TCRdb has only the in-frame clones, and not every one. This repertoire includes under 50,000 clones. This TCR came from a woman between 18 and 75 years old with a cervical HPV16 infection that either progressed to CIN3+ or cleared (not recorded which). V and J are TRBV12-3 or TRBV12-4 and TRBJ2-7, with 8 bases fitting TRBD1. What was sequenced was blood buffy coat. The CDR3 DNA, read in part, is TGTGCCAGCAGGCCCGGGACAGGTCACTCCTACGAG. Translated: CASRPGTGHSYE. The whole CDR3 sequence is CASRPGTGHSYEQYF.